A selection of T cell receptor beta chains follows, all from one sample in a study of blood T cell repertoires in COVID-19. Only in-frame clones appear in the TCRdb table, and some are missing; sequencing was by immunoSEQ multiplex PCR. Here the sample spans some 190,000 clones, approximately 81% being singletons. Sequencing was performed on peripheral blood. These receptors all stem from an elderly woman with acute or convalescent COVID-19. Each CDR3 is given with its conserved first and last residue. The order of the fields is CDR3 length, V gene, clone size, J gene, D gene, CDR3 protein, CDR3 DNA. A D gene is named only where the DNA matches it firmly. The listing skips clone size in some rows; elsewhere it reads once, few, many or a size class.

>15|TRBV6-6|-|TRBJ1-2|-
CASSYQAGEGWGYTF
TGTGCCAGCAGTTACCAGGCCGGGGAGGGTTGGGGCTACACCTTC
>13|TRBV10-3|once|TRBJ2-1|-
CATHKTVYNEQFF
TGTGCCACCCACAAGACAGTGTACAATGAGCAGTTCTTC
>16|TRBV11-2|-|TRBJ2-5|TRBD2
CASSLGHSGGQETQYF
TGTGCCAGCAGCTTAGGCCATAGCGGGGGGCAAGAGACCCAGTACTTC
>17|TRBV7-9|-|TRBJ2-2|TRBD2
CASSFGLAGGDTGELFF
TGTGCCAGCAGCTTTGGACTAGCGGGAGGAGACACCGGGGAGCTGTTTTTT
>15|TRBV28|-|TRBJ1-3|-
CASSLVANSGNTIYF
TGTGCCAGCAGTTTAGTGGCCAACTCTGGAAACACCATATATTTT
>14|TRBV6-5|-|TRBJ2-1|TRBD2
CASRSGIANNEQFF
TGTGCCAGCAGGAGCGGGATCGCGAACAATGAGCAGTTCTTC
>13|TRBV7-9|-|TRBJ2-7|-
CASSLAGGYEQYF
TGTGCCAGCAGCTTAGCAGGGGGCTACGAGCAGTACTTC
>21|TRBV6-2/TRBV6-3|-|TRBJ2-1|TRBD2
CASSPWYTSGTSGRGYNEQFF
TGTGCCAGCAGTCCCTGGTACACCTCCGGGACTAGCGGGAGGGGATACAATGAGCAGTTCTTC
>16|TRBV12-5|-|TRBJ2-3|-
CASGLVTRLAGDTQYF
TGTGCTAGTGGTTTGGTAACCAGGCTAGCTGGGGATACGCAGTATTTT
>14|TRBV7-3|-|TRBJ2-1|TRBD2
CASSSMGGTDEQFF
TGTGCCAGCAGCTCCATGGGGGGGACCGATGAGCAGTTCTTC
>13|TRBV13|-|TRBJ1-3|-
CASSLMRVDTIYF
TGTGCCAGCAGCTTAATGAGGGTTGACACCATATATTTT
>12|TRBV18|-|TRBJ1-1|-
CASSQEPVEAFF
TGTGCCAGCTCACAGGAGCCTGTTGAAGCTTTCTTT
>15|TRBV2|-|TRBJ1-5|TRBD1
CASSGTVAPPLAQHF
TGTGCCAGCAGCGGGACAGTAGCCCCACCTTTGGCCCAGCATTTT
>15|TRBV10-2|-|TRBJ2-2|TRBD2
CASSVRTSVTGELFF
TGCGCCAGCAGTGTTAGGACTAGCGTCACCGGGGAGCTGTTTTTT
>16|TRBV28|-|TRBJ2-1|-
CASTPGDGKGYNEQFF
TGTGCCAGCACCCCGGGGGACGGAAAAGGCTACAATGAGCAGTTCTTC
>12|TRBV6-6|-|TRBJ1-1|TRBD1
CASSDRTGGAFF
TGTGCCAGCTCCGATCGGACAGGGGGGGCTTTCTTT
>14|TRBV18|-|TRBJ1-2|-
CASSPGPGGYGYTF
TGTGCCAGCTCCCCCGGGCCGGGAGGCTATGGCTACACCTTC
>13|TRBV7-2|-|TRBJ2-7|-
CASSLGLAYEQYF
TGTGCCAGCAGCTTAGGGCTAGCGTACGAGCAGTACTTC
>15|TRBV7-2|-|TRBJ2-3|-
CASSLVGGGTDTQYF
TGTGCCAGCAGCTTAGTCGGGGGAGGCACAGATACGCAGTATTTT
>15|TRBV18|-|TRBJ1-1|-
CASSLLTDQLTEAFF
TGTGCCAGCTCACTCTTAACAGACCAACTCACTGAAGCTTTCTTT
>14|TRBV9|-|TRBJ1-6|-
CASSDGTDGGTLHF
TGTGCCAGCAGCGACGGGACCGACGGAGGGACCCTCCACTTT
>15|TRBV19|-|TRBJ2-7|-
CASSSQGFLPYEQYF
TGTGCCAGTAGTTCCCAGGGGTTTCTACCCTACGAGCAGTACTTC
>14|TRBV6-2/TRBV6-3|-|TRBJ2-1|TRBD2
CASSGLAGYNEQFF
TGTGCCAGCAGTGGACTAGCGGGATATAATGAGCAGTTCTTC
>12|TRBV28|-|TRBJ1-1|-
CASSLGGALAFF
TGTGCCAGCAGTTTAGGCGGGGCGTTGGCTTTCTTT
>15|TRBV18|once|TRBJ1-2|-
CASSPRASGDYGYTF
TGTGCCAGCTCACCTCGGGCGTCAGGGGACTATGGCTACACCTTC
>13|TRBV28|once|TRBJ2-7|-
CASSLGPHYEQYF
TGTGCCAGCAGTTTAGGGCCCCACTACGAGCAGTACTTC
>13|TRBV4-3|-|TRBJ2-6|-
CASSPSGANVLTF
TGCGCCAGCAGCCCCTCCGGGGCCAACGTCCTGACTTTC
>14|TRBV15|-|TRBJ1-1|-
CATSRGGDYTEAFF
TGTGCCACCAGCAGAGGAGGGGACTACACTGAAGCTTTCTTT
>15|TRBV6-6|-|TRBJ2-1|TRBD1
CASSYGTGGRNEQFF
TGTGCCAGCAGTTACGGGACAGGGGGGAGGAATGAGCAGTTCTTC
>16|TRBV5-1|-|TRBJ2-7|TRBD2
CASSWGLAGASYEQYF
TGCGCCAGCAGCTGGGGACTAGCGGGAGCCTCCTACGAGCAGTACTTC
>13|TRBV10-2|-|TRBJ1-1|-
CASSDRGPTEAFF
TGCGCCAGCAGTGACAGGGGACCCACTGAAGCTTTCTTT
>15|TRBV7-8|-|TRBJ1-2|-
CASSLHEGSDYGYTF
TGTGCCAGCAGCTTACACGAGGGATCGGACTATGGCTACACCTTC
>17|TRBV7-2|-|TRBJ2-5|TRBD2
CASSSTGTSGIRETQYF
TGTGCCAGCAGCTCCACCGGGACTAGCGGGATAAGAGAGACCCAGTACTTC
>13|TRBV5-1|once|TRBJ1-1|-
CASSVQTNTEAFF
TGCGCCAGCAGTGTACAGACGAACACTGAAGCTTTCTTT
>14|TRBV19|-|TRBJ2-2|-
CASTNGLLGGELFF
TGTGCCAGTACCAATGGACTACTCGGCGGGGAGCTGTTTTTT
>12|TRBV18|-|TRBJ2-7|-
CASSPGRHEQYF
TGTGCCAGCTCACCGGGGCGTCACGAGCAGTACTTC
>12|TRBV2|-|TRBJ2-7|-
CASSEQRYEQYF
TGTGCCAGCAGTGAACAGCGCTACGAGCAGTACTTC